This T cell receptor beta chain appears in the sequencing data of a study of CD4 and CD8 cells across lung adenocarcinoma regions. TCRdb reprocessed the PCR reads with MiXCR, giving one entry per CDR3 protein. Of several thousand distinct CDR3 sequences listed, about 45% are singletons. About this clonotype: Germline is not matched at one junction end, which may reflect a read error.

Localized lung adenocarcinoma, a non-small cell lung cancer, affected the donors. The length of the CDR3 is 14 residues. The TCR was taken from a female donor with lung adenocarcinoma. The CD4 and CD8 labels of this study may be unreliable. The rearrangement uses TRBV12-3 or TRBV12-4 and TRBJ2-4; D not resolved. Sequencing was carried out using CD8+ T cells from the center of a lung tumor. CDR3 amino acids: CASTVLGARNIQYF. The CDR3 DNA reads as TGTGCCAGCACTGTGCTGGGTGCCAGAAACATTCAGTACTTC.